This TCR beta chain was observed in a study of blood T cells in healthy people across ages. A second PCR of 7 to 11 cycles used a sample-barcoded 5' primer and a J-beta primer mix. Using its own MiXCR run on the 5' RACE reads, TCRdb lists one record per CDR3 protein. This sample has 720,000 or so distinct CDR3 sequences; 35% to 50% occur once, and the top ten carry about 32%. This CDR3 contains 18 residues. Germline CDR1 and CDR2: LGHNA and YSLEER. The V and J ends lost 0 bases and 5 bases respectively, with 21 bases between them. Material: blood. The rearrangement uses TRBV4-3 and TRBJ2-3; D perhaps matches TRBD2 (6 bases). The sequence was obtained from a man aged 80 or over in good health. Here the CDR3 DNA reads TGCGCCAGCAGCCAAGATTCAGCTATCGGCGGGGCAGTAGATACGCAGTATTTT. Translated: CASSQDSAIGGAVDTQYF.